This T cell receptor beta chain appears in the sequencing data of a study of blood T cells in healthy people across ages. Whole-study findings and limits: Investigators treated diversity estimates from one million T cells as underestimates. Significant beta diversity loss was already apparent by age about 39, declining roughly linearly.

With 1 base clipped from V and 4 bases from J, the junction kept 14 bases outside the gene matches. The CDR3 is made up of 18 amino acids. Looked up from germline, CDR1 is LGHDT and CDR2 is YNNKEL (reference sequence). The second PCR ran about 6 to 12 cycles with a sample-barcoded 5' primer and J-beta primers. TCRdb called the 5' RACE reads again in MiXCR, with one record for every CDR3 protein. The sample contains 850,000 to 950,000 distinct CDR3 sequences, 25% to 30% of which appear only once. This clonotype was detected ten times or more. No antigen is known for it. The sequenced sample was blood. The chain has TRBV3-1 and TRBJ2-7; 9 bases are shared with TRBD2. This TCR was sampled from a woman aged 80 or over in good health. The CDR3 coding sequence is TGTGCCAGCAGCCAAGTCCGCCGATCGCGGGGGGGGCGATACGAGCAGTACTTC. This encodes CASSQVRRSRGGRYEQYF.